This is a list of T cell receptor beta chains from one sample in a study of blood T cells in healthy people across ages. TCRdb re-derived calls from the 5' RACE reads in MiXCR, one entry per CDR3 protein. The repertoire has around 650,000 distinct CDR3 sequences, about a third of them found once; the top ten carry less than 20%. The sequenced sample was blood. These receptors were collected from a woman of 80 years or more in good health. Both conserved end residues are part of each CDR3. Each record gives: CDR3 protein, CDR3 DNA, D gene, clone size, V gene, J gene. The D gene is left open where the match is weak. Rows may omit the clone size; those that give it use once, few, many or a size class.

CDR3: CSAPGDGAEKITDTQYF
DNA: TGCAGTGCCCCAGGGGACGGAGCGGAGAAAATTACAGATACGCAGTATTTT
D: .
size: many
V: TRBV20-1
J: TRBJ2-3

CDR3: CASSLVSAGELFF
DNA: TGTGCCAGCAGCCTAGTTTCCGCCGGGGAGCTGTTTTTT
D: .
size: few
V: TRBV7-2
J: TRBJ2-2

CDR3: CASRELGTVVAKFYEQYF
DNA: TGTGCCAGCAGAGAACTAGGGACGGTTGTCGCAAAATTTTACGAGCAGTACTTC
D: .
size: .
V: TRBV6-1
J: TRBJ2-7

CDR3: CASSHTSKQETQYF
DNA: TGTGCCAGCAGCCATACTTCGAAGCAAGAGACCCAGTACTTC
D: .
size: .
V: TRBV3-1
J: TRBJ2-5

CDR3: CASSWGGQGALRNGYTF
DNA: TGCGCCAGCAGCTGGGGAGGACAGGGGGCATTAAGAAATGGCTACACCTTC
D: TRBD1
size: .
V: TRBV5-1
J: TRBJ1-2

CDR3: CSAISVTTEAFF
DNA: TGCAGTGCGATATCCGTGACCACTGAAGCTTTCTTT
D: .
size: .
V: TRBV20-1
J: TRBJ1-1

CDR3: CASTEGGQGSNEQFF
DNA: TGTGCCAGCACAGAGGGAGGTCAGGGGTCGAATGAGCAGTTCTTC
D: .
size: .
V: TRBV25-1
J: TRBJ2-1

CDR3: CASTKTSGIQETQYF
DNA: TGTGCCAGCACCAAGACTAGCGGGATACAAGAGACCCAGTACTTC
D: TRBD2
size: .
V: TRBV12-3/TRBV12-4
J: TRBJ2-5

CDR3: CASSPQGPNAEAFF
DNA: TGCGCCAGCAGCCCCCAGGGTCCCAACGCTGAAGCTTTCTTT
D: .
size: .
V: TRBV5-1
J: TRBJ1-1

CDR3: CAISTDGYEQYF
DNA: TGTGCCATCAGTACAGACGGTTACGAGCAGTACTTC
D: .
size: many
V: TRBV10-3
J: TRBJ2-7

CDR3: CSARGLILPGAFF
DNA: TGCAGTGCTAGGGGACTCATCTTGCCTGGAGCTTTCTTT
D: .
size: .
V: TRBV20-1
J: TRBJ1-1

CDR3: CASSDRLETQYF
DNA: TGTGCCAGCAGTGACCGACTTGAGACCCAGTACTTC
D: .
size: many
V: TRBV6-1
J: TRBJ2-5

CDR3: CASSYIGLAGNTGELFF
DNA: TGTGCCAGCAGTTACATTGGACTAGCGGGGAACACCGGGGAGCTGTTTTTT
D: TRBD2
size: .
V: TRBV6-6
J: TRBJ2-2

CDR3: CASSQDPAEGLGGETQYF
DNA: TGTGCCAGCAGCCAAGATCCCGCGGAGGGACTAGGGGGGGAGACCCAGTACTTC
D: TRBD2
size: .
V: TRBV4-2
J: TRBJ2-5

CDR3: CASSPEVSGVSSSYNEQFF
DNA: TGTGCCAGCAGTCCTGAGGTTAGCGGGGTCTCAAGCTCCTACAATGAGCAGTTCTTC
D: TRBD2
size: many
V: TRBV12-3/TRBV12-4
J: TRBJ2-1

CDR3: CASSSGQAEFQETQYF
DNA: TGTGCCAGTAGTAGCGGACAGGCTGAATTCCAAGAGACCCAGTACTTC
D: TRBD1
size: .
V: TRBV19
J: TRBJ2-5

CDR3: CASSLGLAVNYEQYF
DNA: TGCGCCAGCAGCCTCGGACTAGCGGTTAACTACGAGCAGTACTTC
D: TRBD2
size: once
V: TRBV5-1
J: TRBJ2-7

CDR3: CASSPRLVGDTQYF
DNA: TGTGCCAGCAGCCCTCGACTAGTAGGGGATACGCAGTATTTT
D: .
size: many
V: TRBV7-2
J: TRBJ2-3

CDR3: CASSPGQNNQPQHF
DNA: TGTGCCAGCAGTCCGGGACAGAATAATCAGCCCCAGCATTTT
D: TRBD1
size: .
V: TRBV6-2/TRBV6-3
J: TRBJ1-5

CDR3: CASSPKPDIYGYTF
DNA: TGTGCCAGCAGCCCCAAACCGGACATCTATGGCTACACCTTC
D: .
size: many
V: TRBV7-2
J: TRBJ1-2

CDR3: CAISLGLTGDNSPLHF
DNA: TGTGCCATCAGCTTAGGTCTGACAGGAGATAATTCACCCCTCCACTTT
D: .
size: .
V: TRBV7-9
J: TRBJ1-6

CDR3: CASSLASTSGGFQSYTQYF
DNA: TGTGCCAGCAGCTTAGCGAGTACTAGCGGGGGCTTTCAATCGTATACGCAGTATTTT
D: TRBD2
size: once
V: TRBV7-2
J: TRBJ2-3

CDR3: CSARDPERGSGVTDTQYF
DNA: TGCAGTGCTAGAGACCCCGAGCGGGGTAGCGGGGTGACAGATACGCAGTATTTT
D: TRBD2
size: .
V: TRBV20-1
J: TRBJ2-3

CDR3: CSVRDRRGGFQETQYF
DNA: TGCAGTGTCAGAGATAGGCGGGGGGGGTTTCAAGAGACCCAGTACTTC
D: TRBD2
size: many
V: TRBV20-1
J: TRBJ2-5

CDR3: CASSYSGQGVYGYTF
DNA: TGTGCCAGCAGTTACTCGGGACAGGGGGTCTATGGCTACACCTTC
D: TRBD1
size: many
V: TRBV6-5
J: TRBJ1-2

CDR3: CASSAGSGTNEQFF
DNA: TGTGCCAGCAGCGCTGGTAGCGGCACCAATGAGCAGTTCTTC
D: .
size: many
V: TRBV9
J: TRBJ2-1

CDR3: CASSPDQGQEQYF
DNA: TGTGCCAGCAGCCCAGACCAGGGGCAAGAGCAGTACTTC
D: .
size: many
V: TRBV7-8
J: TRBJ2-7

CDR3: CASAKSTAPLGNTEAFF
DNA: TGTGCCAGCGCGAAGTCTACGGCTCCACTGGGGAACACTGAAGCTTTCTTT
D: .
size: few
V: TRBV6-2/TRBV6-3
J: TRBJ1-1

CDR3: CASILRGHGGYTF
DNA: TGTGCCAGCATCCTGCGGGGTCACGGAGGCTACACCTTC
D: .
size: many
V: TRBV2
J: TRBJ1-2

CDR3: CASSFTGPGVTEAFF
DNA: TGCGCCAGCAGCTTCACAGGGCCGGGGGTTACTGAAGCTTTCTTT
D: .
size: few
V: TRBV5-1
J: TRBJ1-1

CDR3: CASSFVQGFNEQFF
DNA: TGTGCCAGCAGCTTTGTACAGGGGTTCAATGAGCAGTTCTTC
D: TRBD1
size: many
V: TRBV7-8
J: TRBJ2-1

CDR3: CASSRAGQGAGTGELFF
DNA: TGCGCCAGCAGTCGGGCCGGACAGGGGGCAGGAACCGGGGAGCTGTTTTTT
D: TRBD1
size: few
V: TRBV5-1
J: TRBJ2-2

CDR3: CASSLARIYNEQFF
DNA: TGTGCCAGCAGCTTAGCAAGGATTTACAATGAGCAGTTCTTC
D: .
size: .
V: TRBV11-2
J: TRBJ2-1

CDR3: CASGIDREYGYTF
DNA: TGTGCCAGCGGTATAGACAGGGAGTATGGCTACACCTTC
D: TRBD1
size: .
V: TRBV6-5
J: TRBJ1-2

CDR3: CATSRLGTGKETQYF
DNA: TGTGCCACCAGCAGATTGGGGACGGGCAAAGAGACCCAGTACTTC
D: .
size: many
V: TRBV15
J: TRBJ2-5

CDR3: CASSLQGSGETQYF
DNA: TGCGCCAGCAGCCTTCAGGGTTCTGGAGAGACCCAGTACTTC
D: .
size: many
V: TRBV5-1
J: TRBJ2-5

CDR3: CASSVEGAGDEQYF
DNA: TGTGCCAGCAGCGTAGAAGGGGCGGGGGACGAGCAGTACTTC
D: TRBD2
size: few
V: TRBV9
J: TRBJ2-7

CDR3: CASSLYGREVSTEAFF
DNA: TGTGCCAGCAGTTTATATGGGAGAGAGGTTAGCACTGAAGCTTTCTTT
D: .
size: .
V: TRBV27
J: TRBJ1-1

CDR3: CASSLAPGTGYEQYF
DNA: TGTGCCAGCAGCTTGGCCCCCGGGACGGGTTACGAGCAGTACTTC
D: .
size: many
V: TRBV5-6
J: TRBJ2-7

CDR3: CATDRGGPSNNEQFF
DNA: TGTGCCACCGACCGAGGGGGACCCTCCAACAATGAGCAGTTCTTC
D: .
size: .
V: TRBV15
J: TRBJ2-1

CDR3: CASSSRTGRLHF
DNA: TGTGCCAGCAGTTCCAGGACAGGGAGGCTCCACTTT
D: TRBD1
size: many
V: TRBV27
J: TRBJ1-6

CDR3: CSARVGGGSQETQYF
DNA: TGCAGTGCTAGAGTCGGCGGGGGGTCACAAGAGACCCAGTACTTC
D: TRBD2
size: many
V: TRBV20-1
J: TRBJ2-5

CDR3: CASSYQPQSMNTEAFF
DNA: TGTGCCAGCAGTTACCAACCCCAGTCAATGAACACTGAAGCTTTCTTT
D: .
size: .
V: TRBV6-6
J: TRBJ1-1

CDR3: CAGSLGTGVMNTQYF
DNA: TGTGCCGGCAGCTTAGGGACGGGGGTAATGAATACACAGTATTTT
D: .
size: once
V: TRBV7-2
J: TRBJ2-3

CDR3: CAWRHGNQPQHF
DNA: TGTGCCTGGAGACACGGCAATCAGCCCCAGCATTTT
D: .
size: many
V: TRBV30
J: TRBJ1-5

CDR3: CASSLSDTHTEAFF
DNA: TGTGCCAGCAGTTTAAGTGACACCCACACTGAAGCTTTCTTT
D: .
size: .
V: TRBV12-3/TRBV12-4
J: TRBJ1-1

CDR3: CASSLWGLGYNEQFF
DNA: TGTGCCAGCAGCTTATGGGGATTGGGCTACAATGAGCAGTTCTTC
D: .
size: many
V: TRBV7-6
J: TRBJ2-1

CDR3: CASSLFTNTEAFF
DNA: TGTGCCAGCAGCTTGTTTACGAACACTGAAGCTTTCTTT
D: .
size: many
V: TRBV5-5
J: TRBJ1-1

CDR3: CASSWRAGGLLEQYF
DNA: TGTGCCAGCAGTTGGCGAGCGGGGGGGCTCCTCGAGCAGTACTTC
D: TRBD2
size: many
V: TRBV12-3/TRBV12-4
J: TRBJ2-7

CDR3: CSALGGGTEAFF
DNA: TGCAGTGCTCTAGGGGGGGGCACTGAAGCTTTCTTT
D: .
size: .
V: TRBV20-1
J: TRBJ1-1

CDR3: CASSPRGTNTGELFF
DNA: TGTGCCAGCAGCCCCCGGGGGACGAACACCGGGGAGCTGTTTTTT
D: .
size: few
V: TRBV6-6
J: TRBJ2-2

CDR3: CASSLDRAIRTGAHNEQFF
DNA: TGTGCCAGCAGCTTAGATCGGGCGATCCGAACGGGGGCTCACAATGAGCAGTTCTTC
D: .
size: many
V: TRBV11-2
J: TRBJ2-1

CDR3: CASSPGTGTRETQYF
DNA: TGTGCCAGTAGCCCCGGGACAGGGACACGAGAGACCCAGTACTTC
D: TRBD1
size: few
V: TRBV28
J: TRBJ2-5

CDR3: CASSTTGNWAEKLFF
DNA: TGTGCCAGCAGCACTACAGGGAATTGGGCTGAAAAACTGTTTTTT
D: .
size: many
V: TRBV9
J: TRBJ1-4